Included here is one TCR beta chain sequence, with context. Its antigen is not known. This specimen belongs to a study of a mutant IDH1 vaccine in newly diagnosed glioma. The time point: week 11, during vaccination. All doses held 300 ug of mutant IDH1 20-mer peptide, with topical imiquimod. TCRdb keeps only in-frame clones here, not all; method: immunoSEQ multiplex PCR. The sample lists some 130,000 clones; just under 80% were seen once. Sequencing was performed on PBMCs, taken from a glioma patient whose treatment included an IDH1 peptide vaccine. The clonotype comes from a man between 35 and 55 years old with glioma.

Here the CDR3 reads CASSPVVNSYEQYF. The CDR3 DNA reads TGTGCCAGCTCACCAGTGGTGAACTCCTACGAGCAGTACTTC. The V and J genes are TRBV18 and TRBJ2-5; D is undetermined. Matching the DNA end better, TRBJ2-7 makes the J call doubtful. The CDR3 contains 14 residues. Germline loops: CDR1 KGHSH, CDR2 LQKENI.